This TCR beta chain stems from a study of T cells in Graves' hyperthyroidism and ophthalmopathy. Background on the study: Peripheral blood samples were taken at initial diagnosis, prior to any treatment.

Germline CDR1 is KGHDR and CDR2 is SFDVKD. Trimming cost V 4 bases and J 4 bases; bases outside gene matches: 11. This CDR3 region has 18 residues. This clonotype was detected ten times or more. Those patients with uncontrolled infection, other autoimmune disease, pregnancy or lactation were excluded. The diagnostic basis comprised clinical symptoms, serum thyroxine and TRAb, thyroid ultrasound and orbital computed tomography. From 8.5 to 10 ml of fresh peripheral blood, PBMCs were isolated. RNA transcripts yielded amplified TCR beta CDR3 regions. First-round RT-PCR targeting the TCR CDR3 was performed with the HTBI primer set. TCRdb re-analysed the multiplex PCR reads in MiXCR, keeping a single row per CDR3 protein. The data show roughly 600,000 distinct CDR3 sequences, approximately 15% seen once.

The specimen was blood. The rearrangement links TRBV24-1 to TRBJ2-5, with 13 bases identical to TRBD2. This receptor was taken from a woman between 50 and 59 years old with Graves' ophthalmopathy. The CDR3 DNA follows: TGTGCCACCAGTGACCCTAGTCCCCGACTAGCGGGAGGAGAGACCCAGTACTTC. Translating it yields CATSDPSPRLAGGETQYF.